The 25 T cell receptor beta chains below come from one sample, sequenced in a study of beta chain features in type 1 diabetes. Study results and limitations: Researchers report that Type 1 diabetes patients had moderately but significantly shorter TCRB CDR3s across all four CD4+ subsets.

No antigen has been assigned to these receptors. The investigators reverse transcribed all of the isolated RNA, so they sequenced expressed TCRB transcripts. Sequencing was performed with immunoSEQ multiplex PCR; in TCRdb, only in-frame clones are kept and a portion is missing. The repertoire holds about 160,000 clones, with around 8.3% as singletons. The sequenced sample consisted of central memory CD4+ T cells from blood. All receptors come from a woman aged 18-29 years with type 1 diabetes.

The chain links TRBV7-2 to TRBJ2-2; D is undetermined. This CDR3 is 15 amino acids long. V gave up 1 base and J gave up 1 base, with 7 bases separating them. Germline V gene data show CDR1 as SGHTA and CDR2 as FQGNSA. CDR3 protein: CASSLGGLNTGELFF. CDR3 nucleotides: TGTGCCAGCAGCTTAGGCGGATTGAACACCGGGGAGCTGTTTTTT.

The V and J genes are TRBV11-2 and TRBJ2-4; the D is unclear. The CDR3 covers 12 residues. V lost 0 bases to trimming and J lost 9 bases, with 6 bases between them. CDR1 is SGHAT, CDR2 FQNNGV, per germline. The CDR3 protein is CASSLETTIQYF. The CDR3 DNA sequence: TGTGCCAGCAGCTTAGAGACAACCATTCAGTACTTC.

This sequence joins TRBV5-4 and TRBJ2-3; 7 nucleotides match TRBD1. Germline CDR1 reads SGHNT; CDR2 reads YYREEE (reference sequence). The CDR3 extends over 15 amino acids. J lost 2 bases, V lost 2 bases, and 5 bases had no gene match. CDR3 coding DNA: TGTGCCAGCAGCTTTAGGACAGGAAACACAGATACGCAGTATTTT. Protein product: CASSFRTGNTDTQYF.

This clone was detected only a few times. The chain is built from TRBV27 and TRBJ2-3, with TRBD2 matching over 7 bases. CDR1 is MNHEY and CDR2 is SMNVEV in the germline V gene (reference sequence). This CDR3 contains 14 residues. Trimming at V came to 3 bases and at J to 4 bases, leaving 4 bases not matched to a gene. CDR3: CASSFGRGADTQYF. The DNA for the CDR3 is TGTGCCAGCAGTTTTGGCCGGGGGGCAGATACGCAGTATTTT.

This clone was recorded a few times. V is TRBV7-9 and J is TRBJ2-1; possibly TRBD2 for D (7 bases). The CDR3 runs to 15 residues. Germline values: CDR1 SEHNR, CDR2 FQNEAQ (reference sequence). The ends were cut back, 2 bases at V and 3 bases at J, with 11 bases in the middle. The CDR3 sequence: CASSLTGGVYNEQFF. As DNA, the CDR3 is TGTGCCAGCAGCTTAACGGGGGGCGTCTACAATGAGCAGTTCTTC.

This clone was detected ten times or more. The chain has TRBV10-3 and TRBJ2-1, with D possibly TRBD1 on 5 matching bases. The CDR3 contains 13 residues. Germline V CDR1 and CDR2: ENHRY, SYGVKD. The V and J ends lost 2 bases and 8 bases respectively, with 10 bases between them. The CDR3 reads CAISEAGNHEQFF. The CDR3 DNA is TGTGCCATCAGTGAGGCAGGGAACCATGAGCAGTTCTTC.

The chain uses TRBV6-6 and TRBJ2-7; 7 bases map to TRBD1. Germline V lookup: CDR1 MNHNY, CDR2 SVGAGI (reference sequence). The V gene end was trimmed by 8 bases and the J gene end by 7 bases; junction bases not matched to a gene: 11. The length of the CDR3 is 13 residues. The CDR3: CASRRQGLKEQYF. CDR3 in DNA: TGTGCCAGCCGGAGACAGGGTCTAAAGGAGCAGTACTTC.

This clone turned up a few times. CDR3 loop: CASKTGDRETQYF. The CDR3 DNA reads TGTGCCAGCAAGACAGGGGACCGGGAGACCCAGTACTTC. The chain links TRBV19 to TRBJ2-5; 8 bases are shared with TRBD1. Germline V gives CDR1 LNHDA, CDR2 SQIVND (reference sequence). The CDR3 sequence is 13 residues long. Trimming took 9 bases from V and 5 from J; bases not matched to a gene: 8.

This clone was observed a few times. CDR3 sequence reads: CASRSGTGSWDTQYF. The CDR3 DNA reads as TGCGCCAGCCGCTCCGGGACAGGGAGTTGGGATACGCAGTATTTT. The V gene is TRBV5-1, the J gene TRBJ2-3; 9 bases are a match to TRBD1. V was clipped by 7 bases and J by 6 bases; unmatched bases: 12. The germline V gene encodes CDR1 SGHRS and CDR2 YFSETQ. The CDR3 length is 15 residues.

This chain connects TRBV5-1 to TRBJ2-7; 11 bases match TRBD2. In germline, CDR1 is SGHRS, CDR2 YFSETQ. V lost 3 bases to trimming and J lost 6 bases; unmatched junction nucleotides: 11. The CDR3 consists of 16 residues. The chain's CDR3 is CASSSDLAGGLSEQYF. The DNA of the CDR3 is TGCGCCAGCAGCTCGGACTTAGCGGGGGGGCTGTCCGAGCAGTACTTC.

This clone has ten or more counts. This chain uses TRBV28 with TRBJ1-2; 10 bases map to TRBD1. Germline CDR1 and CDR2: MDHEN and SYDVKM. The CDR3 is 14 amino acids. After removal of 8 bases from V and 4 bases from J, the junction contained 7 bases not matched to a gene. The DNA of the CDR3 is TGTGCCAGCGGTTGGGGACAGGGGATCTATGGCTACACCTTC. It specifies CASGWGQGIYGYTF.

The table lists this clone with a few counts. V usage is TRBV5-4 and J usage is TRBJ2-2; the match to TRBD2 covers 11 bases. CDR1 and CDR2 from the germline V gene are SGHNT and YYREEE (reference sequence). The V and J ends lost 2 bases and 6 bases, in that order; junction bases with no gene match: 3. The CDR3 has 15 residues. The CDR3, as DNA: TGTGCCAGCAGCTTCGTAGCGGGAGGGGCCGGGGAGCTGTTTTTT. It is translated as CASSFVAGGAGELFF.

The chain combines TRBV5-1 with TRBJ1-2; 9 bases fit TRBD1. The V and J ends lost 5 bases and 2 bases, in that order; junction bases with no gene match: 7. This CDR3 has 15 residues. Per the germline V gene, CDR1 is SGHRS and CDR2 is YFSETQ. This CDR3 is CASSSGGQGNYGYTF. The CDR3, as DNA: TGCGCCAGCAGTTCGGGGGGACAGGGCAACTATGGCTACACCTTC. The full variable domain, in which reference TRBV5-1 and TRBJ1-2 provide the parts outside the CDR3, is KAGVTQTPRYLIKTRGQQVTLSCSPISGHRSVSWYQQTPGQGLQFLFEYFSETQRNKGNFPGRFSGRQFSNSRSEMNVSTLELGDSALYLCASSSGGQGNYGYTFGSGTRLTVV.

This clone has more than one count but fewer than ten. This chain uses TRBV28 with TRBJ1-1; 7 nucleotides match TRBD1. The CDR3 consists of 13 residues. Germline CDR1 MDHEN, CDR2 SYDVKM. V lost 6 bases and J lost 6; bases outside the gene matches: 7. CDR3 nucleotide sequence: TGTGCCAGCAGCCGCGGACAGGAAGCTGAAGCTTTCTTT. Translated: CASSRGQEAEAFF.

This clone was observed a few times. The chain links TRBV6-5 to TRBJ1-2; 7 bases align to TRBD1. J lost 4 bases, V lost 5 bases, and 4 bases had no gene match. From germline, CDR1 is MNHEY and CDR2 SVGAGI. This CDR3 comprises 13 residues. CDR3 protein: CASSPTGFYGYTF. DNA for the CDR3: TGTGCCAGCAGTCCGACAGGGTTCTATGGCTACACCTTC.

This clone was counted ten times or more. The gene calls are TRBV9 and TRBJ2-3, with D possibly TRBD2 on 5 matching bases. The ends were cut back, 0 bases at V and 0 bases at J, with 5 bases in the middle. The V gene's germline CDR1 is SGDLS and CDR2 YYNGEE. There are 14 residues in the CDR3. The CDR3 coding sequence is TGTGCCAGCAGCGTAGGGACTAGCACAGATACGCAGTATTTT. It specifies CASSVGTSTDTQYF.

The chain is built from TRBV29-1 and TRBJ1-1; the match to TRBD1 covers 8 bases. This CDR3 contains 15 residues. CDR1 SQVTM and CDR2 ANQGSEA come from the germline V gene. The junction had 9 bases not matched to a gene; V was cut back by 2 bases and J by 4 bases. CDR3 amino acids: CSVEQGAQRGTEAFF. Here the CDR3 DNA reads TGCAGCGTTGAACAGGGGGCGCAAAGGGGCACTGAAGCTTTCTTT.

This clone was observed a handful of times. This chain joins TRBV21-1 and TRBJ2-3; the listed D gene, TRBD2, was not tested against the DNA. TRBV21-1 is noted as a pseudogene. CDR3 length: 16 amino acids. The CDR3 region is CASRGTSGRPTDTQYF. CDR3 nucleotides: TGTGCCAGCAGGGGGACTAGCGGGAGGCCCACAGATACGCAGTATTTT.

For this clone: This CDR3 is also generated by other DNA sequences in the sample. This chain connects TRBV5-4 to TRBJ2-5; D may be TRBD1 (5 bases). This CDR3 comprises 11 residues. CDR1 and CDR2 from the germline V gene are SGHNT and YYREEE (reference sequence). Trimming cost V 4 bases and J 5 bases, with 6 bases left between them. The CDR3 loop is CASSPGETQYF. CDR3 nucleotides: TGTGCCAGCAGCCCAGGGGAGACCCAGTACTTC.

The rearrangement joins TRBV9 to TRBJ1-1, with 7 bases matching TRBD1. The CDR3 is 14 amino acids. Germline lookup yields CDR1 SGDLS and CDR2 YYNGEE. The J segment lost 1 base and the V segment lost 4 bases, leaving 4 bases of the junction unmatched. CDR3 DNA sequence: TGTGCCAGCAGCTCGCAGGGGGGGAACACTGAAGCTTTCTTT. It yields the protein CASSSQGGNTEAFF.

There are a few counts of this clone. The rearrangement joins TRBV6-6 to TRBJ2-3; 12 bases align to TRBD1. Germline V gene data show CDR1 as MNHNY and CDR2 as SVGAGI (reference sequence). The CDR3 length is 14 residues. The V gene end was trimmed by 11 bases and the J gene end by 4 bases; junction bases not matched to a gene: 7. CDR3 loop: CACSGTGGADTQYF. The CDR3, as DNA: TGTGCCTGCTCCGGGACAGGGGGCGCAGATACGCAGTATTTT.

This clone was seen only a few times. J is TRBJ2-1 and V is TRBV11-2; D possibly corresponds to TRBD2 (6 bases). Germline lookup yields CDR1 SGHAT and CDR2 FQNNGV. The CDR3 contains 16 residues. Between the trimmed V and J ends, which lost 3 bases and 0 bases, there was a span of 12 bases. CDR3 DNA sequence: TGTGCCAGCAGCTTCGGGGTAGCGGCCTCCTACAATGAGCAGTTCTTC. This codes for CASSFGVAASYNEQFF.

The table lists this clone with a count of one. J is TRBJ2-7 and V is TRBV11-2; D not certain. The germline V gene has CDR1 SGHAT and CDR2 FQNNGV. The CDR3 length is 16 residues. V was shortened by 0 bases and J by 1 base, with 13 bases between the two germline ends. The CDR3 bases are TGTGCCAGCAGCTTAGATCTGGGCGATACATCCTACGAGCAGTACTTC. Residues: CASSLDLGDTSYEQYF.

The chain joins TRBV18 to TRBJ2-1; tentative D call: TRBD1 (7 bases). The CDR3 loop spans 16 amino acids. V was pared by 3 bases and J by 1 base, with 13 bases between. Germline V gene sequence: CDR1 KGHSH, CDR2 LQKENI. CDR3 protein: CASSPPGGKSYNEQFF. Written as DNA, the CDR3 is TGTGCCAGCTCACCGCCAGGGGGGAAGTCCTACAATGAGCAGTTCTTC.

This clone was picked up a small number of times. The same CDR3 arises from other DNA sequences in this sample as well. The chain is built from TRBV5-1 and TRBJ1-1; D not resolved. V was cut by 0 bases and J by 1 base, with 7 bases left in between. CDR3 length: 14 amino acids. Germline lookup yields CDR1 SGHRS and CDR2 YFSETQ. CDR3 amino acids: CASSLGAANTEAFF. CDR3 bases: TGCGCCAGCAGCTTGGGGGCTGCGAACACTGAAGCTTTCTTT.